This T cell receptor (beta chain) was captured by sequencing in a study of blood T cells in healthy people across ages. For the second PCR, which ran for roughly 6 to 12 cycles, a sample-barcoded 5' primer and a J-beta primer mix were used. Using its own MiXCR run on the 5' RACE reads, TCRdb lists one record per CDR3 protein. The repertoire holds about 900,000 distinct CDR3 sequences, with 55% to 65% as singletons. With respect to this clonotype: What it recognizes is unknown.

They isolated at least 7 million PBMCs from each sample. The study, taken as a whole, reports: Greater diversity and more naive CD4+ cells were seen in long-lived donors than in aged donors. Donor CMV infection status was unknown, possibly confounding age-related changes in expanded clonotypes.

CDR3 length equals 16 residues. Germline assignment: CDR1 SQVTM and CDR2 ANQGSEA. Between the trimmed V and J ends, which lost 1 base and 6 bases, there was a span of 22 bases. The chain links TRBV29-1 to TRBJ2-7; perhaps TRBD2 as D (6 bases). The clonotype was recovered from a man aged 30 to 39 in good health. Sequenced input: blood. As DNA, the CDR3 is TGCAGCGTTGAAGGCTGGGAATTGGAGTCGGGGGTCGAGCAGTACTTC. It encodes CSVEGWELESGVEQYF.